Each of the 22 T cell receptor beta chains below was sequenced from the same sample in a study of blood T cell repertoires in COVID-19. Here immunoSEQ multiplex PCR was the method, and the copy in TCRdb shows in-frame clones only, minus some. The sample has over 200,000 clones, around three quarters seen once. Source material: peripheral blood. Receptors were obtained from a woman aged 80 or over with acute or convalescent COVID-19.

The chain couples TRBV11-2 to TRBJ2-7; TRBD2 matches at 16 bases. V dropped 4 bases and J dropped 4; count of bases not matched to a gene: 10. The CDR3 extends over 18 amino acids. Germline V gene lookup returns CDR1 SGHAT and CDR2 FQNNGV. The CDR3, as DNA: TGTGCCAGCAGCTCGATACTGAGGGGACTAGCGGGAGGGTACGAGCAGTACTTC. Translation: CASSSILRGLAGGYEQYF.

The V call is TRBV21-1, the J call TRBJ2-5; the listed D gene, TRBD2, was not tested against the DNA. TRBV21-1 has pseudogene status. CDR3 length: 16 residues. In DNA form, the CDR3 reads TGTGCCAGCAGCCCTCACCTAGCGCAGAAGCCAGAGACCCAGTACTTC. It codes for CASSPHLAQKPETQYF.

This chain connects TRBV11-2 to TRBJ2-7; TRBD2 aligns across 13 bases. The CDR3 is made up of 16 amino acids. Germline values: CDR1 SGHAT, CDR2 FQNNGV. V dropped 2 bases and J dropped 3; count of bases not matched to a gene: 4. CDR3 nucleotide sequence: TGTGCCAGCAGCTTAAGCCGACTAGCGGGAGGCTACGAGCAGTACTTC. This encodes CASSLSRLAGGYEQYF.

The chain combines TRBV5-4 with TRBJ2-5; 12 bases are shared with TRBD2. The CDR3 covers 16 residues. Germline values: CDR1 SGHNT, CDR2 YYREEE (reference sequence). Losses at the gene ends were 4 bases for V and 2 bases for J; bases not matched to a gene: 6. Here the CDR3 reads CASSPRTSGDQETQYF. In nucleotides, the CDR3 is TGTGCCAGCAGCCCCAGGACTAGCGGGGATCAAGAGACCCAGTACTTC.

This clone was counted once. J is TRBJ1-1 and V is TRBV6-5, with D perhaps matching TRBD1 (5 bases). Germline assignment: CDR1 MNHEY and CDR2 SVGAGI. Trimming took 8 bases from V and 5 from J, leaving 18 bases between them. The CDR3 extends over 14 amino acids. The CDR3 protein is CASGGRGLGTEAFF. The CDR3, as DNA: TGTGCCAGCGGGGGGAGGGGATTAGGAACTGAAGCTTTCTTT.

This rearrangement joins TRBV5-1 to TRBJ1-2; D possibly corresponds to TRBD1 (5 bases). This CDR3 comprises 14 residues. V was trimmed by 4 bases and J by 0 bases, leaving 10 bases between them. In germline, CDR1 is SGHRS, CDR2 YFSETQ. CDR3 region: CASSMDTSNYGYTF. The CDR3 DNA sequence: TGCGCCAGCAGCATGGACACCTCTAACTATGGCTACACCTTC. Based on the CDR3 plus reference TRBV5-1 and TRBJ1-2, the full variable domain is KAGVTQTPRYLIKTRGQQVTLSCSPISGHRSVSWYQQTPGQGLQFLFEYFSETQRNKGNFPGRFSGRQFSNSRSEMNVSTLELGDSALYLCASSMDTSNYGYTFGSGTRLTVV.

This rearrangement joins TRBV18 to TRBJ1-3; possibly TRBD1 for D (6 bases). Looked up from germline, CDR1 is KGHSH and CDR2 is LQKENI. Trimming pared 3 bases from V and 1 base from J, leaving 19 bases between. This CDR3 is built from 18 residues. The CDR3: CASSPPNKQGVSGNTIYF. In DNA form, the CDR3 reads TGTGCCAGCTCACCGCCAAACAAACAGGGTGTTTCTGGAAACACCATATATTTT.

With respect to this clone: Other DNA sequences from this sample encode an identical CDR3 as well. This chain connects TRBV5-1 to TRBJ2-2; 9 bases are shared with TRBD2. This CDR3 spans 16 amino acids. The V gene end was trimmed by 0 bases and the J gene end by 4 bases; junction bases not matched to a gene: 4. The germline V gene has CDR1 SGHRS and CDR2 YFSETQ. CDR3 sequence (DNA): TGCGCCAGCAGCTTGGGGGCGGGAGGGCCCACCGGGGAGCTGTTTTTT. It yields the protein CASSLGAGGPTGELFF.

This chain joins TRBV20-1 and TRBJ2-1; D gene ambiguous. CDR3 size: 12 residues. Germline lookup yields CDR1 DFQATT and CDR2 SNEGSKA (reference sequence). The V end lost 3 bases, the J end lost 4 bases, and 7 bases lay between the germline ends. CDR3 sequence reads: CSASSSYNEQFF. CDR3 nucleotide sequence: TGCAGTGCTAGTTCCTCGTACAATGAGCAGTTCTTC.

This sequence joins TRBV6-1 and TRBJ2-2; D is ambiguous. The germline V gene has CDR1 MNHNS and CDR2 SASEGT. CDR3 size: 15 residues. V was cut by 1 base and J by 2 bases, with 8 bases left in between. CDR3 loop: CASSEGLFNTGELFF. The CDR3 coding sequence is TGTGCCAGCAGTGAAGGACTCTTTAACACCGGGGAGCTGTTTTTT.

This clone has only a few counts. The rearrangement links TRBV4-1 to TRBJ1-3; TRBD1 is a possible D gene (6 bases). This CDR3 is built from 15 residues. V dropped 4 bases and J dropped 2 bases, with 12 bases sitting between them. Germline V lookup: CDR1 MGHRA, CDR2 YSYEKL. CDR3 DNA sequence: TGCGCCAGCAGCCCAGCGACAGGACCTGGAAACACCATATATTTT. Translating it yields CASSPATGPGNTIYF.

In its sample, this clone was seen a few times. This chain uses TRBV19 with TRBJ2-7; 7 bases map to TRBD1. CDR3 size: 15 residues. Unmatched junction bases numbered 7, after V lost 1 base and J lost 4 bases. The germline V gene encodes CDR1 LNHDA and CDR2 SQIVND (reference sequence). CDR3 in amino acids: CASSIGGTASYEQYF. CDR3 DNA sequence: TGTGCCAGTAGTATAGGAGGGACAGCCTCATACGAGCAGTACTTC. Based on the CDR3 plus reference TRBV19 and TRBJ2-7, the full variable domain is DGGITQSPKYLFRKEGQNVTLSCEQNLNHDAMYWYRQDPGQGLRLIYYSQIVNDFQKGDIAEGYSVSREKKESFPLTVTSAQKNPTAFYLCASSIGGTASYEQYFGPGTRLTVT.

The chain is built from TRBV2 and TRBJ2-3; the D gene is possibly TRBD2 (7 bases). The germline V gene encodes CDR1 SNHLY and CDR2 FYNNEI. The CDR3 spans 15 residues. V was cut by 7 bases and J by 2 bases, with 16 bases left in between. CDR3 protein: CASKVGGGLTDTQYF. The CDR3 DNA is TGTGCCAGCAAAGTAGGCGGGGGCCTCACAGATACGCAGTATTTT.

The gene calls are TRBV7-6 and TRBJ1-3, with D tentatively TRBD1 (6 bases). V lost 5 bases and J 5 bases, leaving 19 bases between the germline ends. Germline V gives CDR1 SGHVS, CDR2 FNYEAQ. The CDR3 has 16 residues. This CDR3 reads CASSARQDSERNTIYF. The CDR3 coding sequence is TGTGCCAGCAGCGCCCGACAGGACTCGGAAAGAAACACCATATATTTT.

The rearrangement links TRBV3-1 (or the pseudogene TRBV3-2) to TRBJ2-3; 8 bases line up with TRBD2. The germline CDR1 and CDR2 sequences are LGHDT and YNNKEL (reference sequence). This CDR3 contains 16 residues. Germline trimming cut 1 base from V and 7 bases from J; bases unmatched to any gene: 10. The CDR3 region is CASSQGSGGGINTQYF. The CDR3 coding sequence is TGTGCCAGCAGCCAAGGGAGCGGGGGCGGCATCAATACGCAGTATTTT.

The rearrangement links TRBV2 to TRBJ2-7; TRBD1 agrees at 11 bases. Germline CDR1 is SNHLY and CDR2 is FYNNEI. V lost 8 bases and J lost 0; bases outside the gene matches: 3. The CDR3 is 14 amino acids. The CDR3 nucleotides read TGTGCCAGCGGGGGGACAGGGGGCTCCTACGAGCAGTACTTC. Amino acids: CASGGTGGSYEQYF. Looking up the rest from reference TRBV2 and TRBJ2-7 gives the full variable domain: EPEVTQTPSHQVTQMGQEVILRCVPISNHLYFYWYRQILGQKVEFLVSFYNNEISEKSEIFDDQFSVERPDGSNFTLKIRSTKLEDSAMYFCASGGTGGSYEQYFGPGTRLTVT.

DNA for the CDR3: TGCGCCAGCAGCCAAGACCGGACAGGTCGAGCCGGGGAGCTGTTTTTT. It is translated as CASSQDRTGRAGELFF. The chain carries TRBV4-3 and TRBJ2-2, with 7 bases identical to TRBD1. This CDR3 has 16 residues. Germline values: CDR1 LGHNA, CDR2 YSLEER. The V segment lost 0 bases and the J segment 6 bases; nucleotides outside the gene matches: 7.

This chain uses TRBV12-5 with TRBJ1-2; TRBD1 agrees at 7 bases. Germline assignment: CDR1 LGHNT and CDR2 FRNRAP. CDR3 length equals 14 residues. The J segment lost 7 bases and the V segment lost 3 bases, leaving 8 bases of the junction unmatched. CDR3 nucleotides: TGTGCTAGTGGTTTACAAACAGGGGTGGGTGGCTACACCTTC. Translation: CASGLQTGVGGYTF.

The V call is TRBV10-2, the J call TRBJ2-3, with 9 nucleotides matching TRBD1. Germline V gives CDR1 WSHSY, CDR2 SAAADI. The CDR3 sequence is 15 residues long. J lost 1 base, V lost 8 bases, and 7 bases had no gene match. The CDR3 bases are TGCGCCAGCGGAGGACAGGGGTTTGGCACAGATACGCAGTATTTT. This gives the protein CASGGQGFGTDTQYF.

The chain carries TRBV20-1 and TRBJ2-1; D is perhaps TRBD1 (6 bases). CDR1 and CDR2 (germline): DFQATT, SNEGSKA (reference sequence). This CDR3 is 11 amino acids long. Trimming cost V 5 bases and J 11 bases, with 13 bases left between them. The CDR3 loop reads CSAPWTVKQFF. CDR3 sequence (DNA): TGCAGTGCTCCTTGGACAGTTAAGCAGTTCTTC.

This clone came up once. V usage is TRBV15 and J usage is TRBJ1-6; 8 nucleotides align to TRBD1. The germline gives CDR1 LNHNV, CDR2 YYDKDF (reference sequence). V lost 8 bases, J lost 7 bases, and 13 bases stayed unmatched. The length of the CDR3 is 16 residues. The CDR3 region is CATGDYGTGKNSPLHF. The DNA of the CDR3 is TGTGCCACCGGGGATTACGGGACAGGAAAAAATTCACCCCTCCACTTT.

The J gene is TRBJ2-5, the V gene TRBV29-1; D might be TRBD1 (5 bases). The germline V and J ends were trimmed by 4 bases and 1 base, with 7 bases remaining between them. This CDR3 region has 12 residues. Germline CDR1 SQVTM, CDR2 ANQGSEA. The CDR3 spells CSVARGQETQYF. The CDR3 nucleotides read TGCAGCGTTGCAAGGGGCCAAGAGACCCAGTACTTC. Full variable domain (outside the CDR3, taken from reference TRBV29-1 and TRBJ2-5): SAVISQKPSRDICQRGTSLTIQCQVDSQVTMMFWYRQQPGQSLTLIATANQGSEATYESGFVIDKFPISRPNLTFSTLTVSNMSPEDSSIYLCSVARGQETQYFGPGTRLLVL.